This TCR beta chain originates from a study of blood T cell repertoires in COVID-19. Study-level information: There were acute and convalescent COVID-19 samples, and they came from the United States, Italy and Spain. Sources were T cells, B-cell-depleted T cells, or PBMCs; the material itself was cDNA or gDNA.

The CDR3 is 16 amino acids. Losses at the gene ends were 0 bases for V and 3 bases for J; bases not matched to a gene: 2. CDR1 and CDR2 (germline): SGHAT, FQNNGV. Seattle's enrolled individuals joined amid active infection and were then monitored longitudinally. Per the original methods: It was from reference gene primer amplification that nucleated cell counts were estimated. Here immunoSEQ multiplex PCR was the method, and the copy in TCRdb shows in-frame clones only, minus some. The DNA gave D and trimming, while V, J and clone size come from that table. This sample has around 120,000 clones, with around 90% found just once.

The TCR sequence derives from a woman in her fifties or sixties with COVID-19, enrolled during active disease. Sequencing input: peripheral blood. The genes are TRBV11-2 and TRBJ2-3; 11 bases line up with TRBD2. The CDR3 nucleotides are TGTGCCAGCAGCTTAGAGCTAGCGGGGGGTACAGATACGCAGTATTTT. Its translation is CASSLELAGGTDTQYF. Full variable domain (outside the CDR3, taken from reference TRBV11-2 and TRBJ2-3): EAGVAQSPRYKIIEKRQSVAFWCNPISGHATLYWYQQILGQGPKLLIQFQNNGVVDDSQLPKDRFSAERLKGVDSTLKIQPAKLEDSAVYLCASSLELAGGTDTQYFGPGTRLTVL.